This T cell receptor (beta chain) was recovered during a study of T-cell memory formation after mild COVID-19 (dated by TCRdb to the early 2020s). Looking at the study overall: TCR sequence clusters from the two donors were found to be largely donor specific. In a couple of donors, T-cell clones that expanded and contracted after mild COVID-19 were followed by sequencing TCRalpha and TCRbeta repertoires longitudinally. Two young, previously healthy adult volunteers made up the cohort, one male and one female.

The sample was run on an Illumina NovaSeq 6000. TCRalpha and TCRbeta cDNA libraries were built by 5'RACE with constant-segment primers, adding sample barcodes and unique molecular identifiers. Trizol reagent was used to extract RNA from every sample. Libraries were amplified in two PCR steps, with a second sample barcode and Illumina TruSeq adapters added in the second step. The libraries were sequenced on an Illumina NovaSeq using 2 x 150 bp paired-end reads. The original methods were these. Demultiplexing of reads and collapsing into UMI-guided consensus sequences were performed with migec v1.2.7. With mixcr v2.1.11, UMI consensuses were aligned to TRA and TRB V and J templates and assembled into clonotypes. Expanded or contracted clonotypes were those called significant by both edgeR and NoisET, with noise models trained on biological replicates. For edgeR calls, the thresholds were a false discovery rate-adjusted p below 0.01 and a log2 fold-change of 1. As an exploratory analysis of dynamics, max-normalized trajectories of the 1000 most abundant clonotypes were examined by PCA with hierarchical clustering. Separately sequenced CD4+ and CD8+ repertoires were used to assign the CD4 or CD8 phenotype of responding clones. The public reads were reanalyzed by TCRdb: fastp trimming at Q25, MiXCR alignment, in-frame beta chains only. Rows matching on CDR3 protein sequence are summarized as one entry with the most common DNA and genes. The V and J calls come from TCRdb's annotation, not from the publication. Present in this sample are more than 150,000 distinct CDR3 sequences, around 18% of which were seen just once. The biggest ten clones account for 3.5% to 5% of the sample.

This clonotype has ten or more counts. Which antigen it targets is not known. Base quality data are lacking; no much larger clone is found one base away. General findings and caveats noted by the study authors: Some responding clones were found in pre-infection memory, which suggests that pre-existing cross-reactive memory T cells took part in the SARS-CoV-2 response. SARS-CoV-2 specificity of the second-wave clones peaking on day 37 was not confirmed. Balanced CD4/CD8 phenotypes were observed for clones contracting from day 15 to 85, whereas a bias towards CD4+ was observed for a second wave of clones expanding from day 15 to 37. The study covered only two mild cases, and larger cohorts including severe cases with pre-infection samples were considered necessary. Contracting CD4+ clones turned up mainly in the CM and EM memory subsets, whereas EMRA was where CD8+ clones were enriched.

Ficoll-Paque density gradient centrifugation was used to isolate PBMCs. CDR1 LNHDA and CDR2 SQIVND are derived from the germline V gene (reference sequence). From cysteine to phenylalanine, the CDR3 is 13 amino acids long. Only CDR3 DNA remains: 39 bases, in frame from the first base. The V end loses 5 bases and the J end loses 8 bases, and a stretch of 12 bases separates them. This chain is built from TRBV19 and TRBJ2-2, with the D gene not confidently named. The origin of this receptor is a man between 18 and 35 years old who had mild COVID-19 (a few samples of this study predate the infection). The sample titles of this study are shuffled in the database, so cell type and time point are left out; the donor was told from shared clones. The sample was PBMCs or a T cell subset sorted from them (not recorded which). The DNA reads TGTGCCAGTAGTCCGAGCACTCGGGGGGAGCTGTTTTTT. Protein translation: CASSPSTRGELFF.